Only a few counts were recorded for the clone carrying this T cell receptor (beta chain). What it recognizes is unknown. CDR3 length: 13 amino acids. Trimming took 3 bases from V and 6 from J, leaving 11 bases between them. Germline V gene sequence: CDR1 SGHTA, CDR2 FQGNSA. A second roughly 6 to 11 cycle PCR used barcoded and J-beta primers. TCRdb independently ran MiXCR on the 5' RACE reads; one entry per CDR3 protein. The sample holds approximately 810,000 distinct CDR3 sequences, around 34% seen once. This record comes from a study of blood T cells in healthy people across ages. At the level of the study: Template switching retrieved approximately one barcoded beta molecule for each two T cells.

Study outcomes and limitations: Naive and antigen-experienced cells were not separated, limiting conclusive comparison.

The material sequenced was blood. The chain carries TRBV7-2 and TRBJ1-1; D is possibly TRBD1 (6 bases). The origin of this receptor is a man between 18 and 35 years old in good health. In DNA, the CDR3 is TGTGCCAGCAGCTTTGGGGGGGCGGCTGAAGCTTTCTTT. Its protein product is CASSFGGAAEAFF. Variable domain in full (rest from reference TRBV7-2 and TRBJ1-1): GAGVSQSPSNKVTEKGKDVELRCDPISGHTALYWYRQSLGQGLEFLIYFQGNSAPDKSGLPSDRFSAERTGGSVSTLTIQRTQQEDSAVYLCASSFGGAAEAFFGQGTRLTVV.